Reported below is one T cell receptor beta chain. Germline V CDR1 and CDR2: SGHNT, YENEEA. This CDR3 contains 15 residues. Trimming removed 5 bases from V and 5 bases from J; junction bases left unmatched: 11. Here immunoSEQ multiplex PCR was the method, and the copy in TCRdb shows in-frame clones only, minus some. Of a few hundred thousand clones in the sample, 88% are singletons; the top ten hold around 6.3%. These data come from a study of blood T cell repertoires in COVID-19. This TCR was sampled from a woman aged 25 to 45 with COVID-19, enrolled during active disease. Sequencing was performed on peripheral blood. The genes are TRBV11-3 and TRBJ2-5; 7 bases map to TRBD2. The CDR3 protein is CASSPFRGVEETQYF. The CDR3 DNA follows: TGTGCCAGCAGCCCCTTTCGGGGGGTGGAGGAGACCCAGTACTTC.